This T cell receptor (beta chain) was observed in a study of T-cell memory formation after mild COVID-19. General study results and limits: The SARS-CoV-2 specificity of second-wave clones reaching peak at day 37 remained unverified. Pre-infection memory harbored some responding clones, suggesting cross-reactive memory joined.

This clonotype has at least ten counts. No antigen is known for it. Deletions cut 8 bases from V and 1 base from J, with 9 bases between. The CDR3 has 13 residues. The germline V gene encodes CDR1 SGHTA and CDR2 FQGTGA. TCRdb processed the 5' RACE reads anew with MiXCR; each CDR3 protein has one entry. The sample contains roughly 410,000 distinct CDR3 sequences, approximately 24% of which appear only once. This sequence originates from an adult woman who had mild COVID-19 (a few samples of this study predate the infection). Cell type and time point are not known. The chain carries TRBV7-3 and TRBJ2-1; weak D call: TRBD2 (6 bases). What was sequenced was PBMCs or a T cell subset sorted from them (not recorded which). The chain's CDR3 is CASSSGSYNEQFF. CDR3 sequence (DNA): TGTGCCAGCTCAAGCGGGTCCTACAATGAGCAGTTCTTC.